The sequence of this T cell receptor (beta chain) was determined in a study of blood T cell repertoires in COVID-19. Study context: COVID-19 samples collected from the United States, Italy and Spain covered acute and convalescent phases. Nucleic acid was either cDNA or gDNA, and it came from T cells, B-cell-depleted T cells, or PBMCs.

Germline V gene lookup returns CDR1 MDHEN and CDR2 SYDVKM. The CDR3 sequence is 15 residues long. The ends lost 4 bases at V and 9 bases at J; junction bases unmatched: 10. The authors' processing: Estimates of nucleated cell counts were drawn from the amplification of reference gene primers. Sequencing used immunoSEQ multiplex PCR; TCRdb keeps in-frame clones, though not all of them. V and J calls and clone size are those listed in that table; D and trimming were worked out from the DNA. The sample consists of about 90,000 clones, approximately 91% of them appearing once. V is TRBV28 and J is TRBJ2-1, with 9 bases identical to TRBD1. The sequencing sample was made of peripheral blood. The sequence was obtained from a human donor with active COVID-19. The donor label of this sample is uncertain. The CDR3 DNA sequence: TGTGCCAGCAGTTCCTCCGGGACAGGGCTCCTTGAGCAGTTCTTC. Protein sequence: CASSSSGTGLLEQFF.